The following is a T cell receptor beta chain sequence with its context. As yet, its antigen is unknown. With 60 Vbeta and 13 Jbeta primers, the PCR was carried out. TCRdb keeps only in-frame clones here, not all; method: immunoSEQ multiplex PCR. The table lists roughly 220,000 clones. CDR1 is SGDLS, CDR2 YYNGEE, per germline. Trimming at V came to 0 bases and at J to 1 base, leaving 7 bases not matched to a gene. This CDR3 is built from 18 residues. The source of the sample is a study of cytomegalovirus exposure and HLA in healthy donors. Turning to the study itself: Within an early data release were 65 million to 90 million unique TCRs drawn from HLA-typed donors. Study-level points and caveats: In vitro work confirmed that three CMV-associated chains recognize CMV antigens. Compared with the roughly 700-donor mean, an Asian-associated ancestry cluster reportedly had fewer N-insertions, according to a later analysis.

The TCR sequence derives from a girl aged 2-9 years in good health and CMV-seropositive. The gene calls are TRBV9 and TRBJ2-3; 11 bases match TRBD1. Sequencing was carried out using PBMCs. CDR3 in amino acids: CASSVAGQGAGGTDTQYF. The CDR3 region has the DNA TGTGCCAGCAGCGTAGCAGGACAGGGGGCAGGGGGCACAGATACGCAGTATTTT.